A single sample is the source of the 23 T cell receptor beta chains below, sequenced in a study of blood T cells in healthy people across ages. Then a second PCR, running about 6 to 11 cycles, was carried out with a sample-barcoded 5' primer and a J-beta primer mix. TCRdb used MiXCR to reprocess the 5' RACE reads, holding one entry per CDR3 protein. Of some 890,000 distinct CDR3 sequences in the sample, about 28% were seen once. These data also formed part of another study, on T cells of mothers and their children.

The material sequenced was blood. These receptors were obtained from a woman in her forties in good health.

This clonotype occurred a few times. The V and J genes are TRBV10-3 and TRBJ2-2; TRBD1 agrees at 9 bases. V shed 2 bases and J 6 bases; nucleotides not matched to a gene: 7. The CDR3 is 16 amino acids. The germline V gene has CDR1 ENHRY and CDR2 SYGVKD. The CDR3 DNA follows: TGTGCCATCAGTGAGCCCGGGACAGGGCGTCCCGGGGAGCTGTTTTTT. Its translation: CAISEPGTGRPGELFF.

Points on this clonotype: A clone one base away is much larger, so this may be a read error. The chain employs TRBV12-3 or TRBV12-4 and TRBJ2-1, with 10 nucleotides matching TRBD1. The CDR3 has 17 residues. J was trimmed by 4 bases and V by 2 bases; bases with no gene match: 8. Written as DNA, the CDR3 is TGTGCCAGCAGTTTAATTTCCGGACAGGGGGAGTACAATGAGCAGTTCTTC. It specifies CASSLISGQGEYNEQFF.

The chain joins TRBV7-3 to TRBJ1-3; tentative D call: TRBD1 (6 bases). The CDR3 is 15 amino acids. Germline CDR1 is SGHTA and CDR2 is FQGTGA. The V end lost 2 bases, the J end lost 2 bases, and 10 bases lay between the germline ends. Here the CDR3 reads CASSLQGSPGNTIYF. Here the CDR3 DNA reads TGTGCCAGCAGCTTACAGGGGAGTCCTGGAAACACCATATATTTT.

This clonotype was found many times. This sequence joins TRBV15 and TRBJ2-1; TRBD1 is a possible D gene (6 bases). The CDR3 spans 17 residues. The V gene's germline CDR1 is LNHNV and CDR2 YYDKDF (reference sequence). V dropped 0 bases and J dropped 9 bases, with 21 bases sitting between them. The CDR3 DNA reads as TGTGCCACCAGCAGAGATAGACGAGACAGGAGGTACGGTGAGCAGTTCTTC. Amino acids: CATSRDRRDRRYGEQFF.

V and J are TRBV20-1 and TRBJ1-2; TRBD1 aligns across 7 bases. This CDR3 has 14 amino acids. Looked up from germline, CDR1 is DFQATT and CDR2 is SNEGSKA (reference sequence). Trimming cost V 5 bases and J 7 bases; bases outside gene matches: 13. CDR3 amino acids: CSAPEQGNGPGYTF. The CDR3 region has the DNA TGCAGTGCTCCTGAACAGGGGAACGGGCCTGGCTACACCTTC.

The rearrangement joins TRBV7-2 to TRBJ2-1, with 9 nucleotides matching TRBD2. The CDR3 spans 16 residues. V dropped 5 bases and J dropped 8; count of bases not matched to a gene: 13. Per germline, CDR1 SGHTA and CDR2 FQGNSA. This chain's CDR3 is CASSPVSGGGAYEQFF. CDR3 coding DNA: TGTGCCAGCAGCCCAGTCTCAGGCGGGGGGGCTTATGAGCAGTTCTTC.

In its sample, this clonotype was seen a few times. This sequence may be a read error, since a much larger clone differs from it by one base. The CDR3 loop is CAGSLASTAFTNEQYF. CDR3 nucleotide sequence: TGTGCCGGCAGCTTAGCTTCGACAGCCTTTACCAACGAGCAGTACTTC. The V and J genes are TRBV7-8 and TRBJ2-4; D perhaps matches TRBD1 (5 bases). The DNA matches TRBJ2-7 better at its end, which makes the J call doubtful. CDR1 is SGHVS and CDR2 is FQNEAQ in the germline V gene. The CDR3 loop spans 16 amino acids.

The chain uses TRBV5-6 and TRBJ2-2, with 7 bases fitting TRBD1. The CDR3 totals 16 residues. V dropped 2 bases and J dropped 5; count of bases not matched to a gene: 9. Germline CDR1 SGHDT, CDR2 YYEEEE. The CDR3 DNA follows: TGTGCCAGCAGCTTTTACAGGGGACGCGGGACCGGGGAGCTGTTTTTT. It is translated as CASSFYRGRGTGELFF.

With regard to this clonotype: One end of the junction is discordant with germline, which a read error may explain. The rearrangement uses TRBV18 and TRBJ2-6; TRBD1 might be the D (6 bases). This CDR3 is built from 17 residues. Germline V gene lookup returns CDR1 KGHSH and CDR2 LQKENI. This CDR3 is CASSRWTASSGAIVLTF. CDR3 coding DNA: TGTGCCAGCTCACGCTGGACAGCTAGCTCTGGGGCCATCGTCCTGACTTTC.

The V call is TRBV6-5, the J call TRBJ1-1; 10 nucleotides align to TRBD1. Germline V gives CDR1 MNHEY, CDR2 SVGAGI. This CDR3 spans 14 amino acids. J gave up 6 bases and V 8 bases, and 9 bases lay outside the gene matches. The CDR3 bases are TGTGCCAGCGAAAAAGGACAGGGGGTACCTGAAGCTTTCTTT. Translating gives CASEKGQGVPEAFF.

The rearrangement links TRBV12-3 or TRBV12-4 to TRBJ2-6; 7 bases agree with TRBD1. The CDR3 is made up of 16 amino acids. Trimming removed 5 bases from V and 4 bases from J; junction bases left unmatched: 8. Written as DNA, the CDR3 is TGTGCCAGCAGTCAAATGACAGGGAACGGGGCCAACGTCCTGACTTTC. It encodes CASSQMTGNGANVLTF.

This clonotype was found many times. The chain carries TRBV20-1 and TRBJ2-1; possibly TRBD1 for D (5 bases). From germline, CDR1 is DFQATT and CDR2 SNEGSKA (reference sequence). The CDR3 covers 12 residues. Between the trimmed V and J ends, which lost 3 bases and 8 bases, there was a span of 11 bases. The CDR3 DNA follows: TGCAGTGCTAGTACCCAGGGCTATGAGCAGTTCTTC. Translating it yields CSASTQGYEQFF.

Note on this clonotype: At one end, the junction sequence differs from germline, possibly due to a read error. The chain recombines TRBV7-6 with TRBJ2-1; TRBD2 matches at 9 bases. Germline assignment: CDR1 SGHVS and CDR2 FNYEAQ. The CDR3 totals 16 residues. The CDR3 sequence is CASSLNSGSAYNEQFF. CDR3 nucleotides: TGTGCTAGCAGCTTGAATAGCGGGAGCGCCTACAATGAGCAGTTCTTC.

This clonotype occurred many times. The CDR3 bases are TGCAGTGCTAGAGACAACGTCCTGAAGTCTAACTATGGCTACACCTTC. Amino acid sequence: CSARDNVLKSNYGYTF. The gene calls are TRBV20-1 and TRBJ1-2; D is ambiguous. Germline CDR1 DFQATT, CDR2 SNEGSKA (reference sequence). With 0 bases removed from V and 0 bases from J, the gap between germline ends came to 14 bases. The CDR3 loop spans 16 amino acids.

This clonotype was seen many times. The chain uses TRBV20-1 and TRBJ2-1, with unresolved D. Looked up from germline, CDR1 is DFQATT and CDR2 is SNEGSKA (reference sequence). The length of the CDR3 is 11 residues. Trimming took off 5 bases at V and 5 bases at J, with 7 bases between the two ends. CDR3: CSAFGDNEQFF. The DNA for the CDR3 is TGCAGTGCTTTCGGCGACAATGAGCAGTTCTTC.

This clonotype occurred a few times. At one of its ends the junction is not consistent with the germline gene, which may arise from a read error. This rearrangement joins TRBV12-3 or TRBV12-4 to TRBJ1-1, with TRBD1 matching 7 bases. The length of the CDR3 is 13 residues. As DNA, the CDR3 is TGTACCAGCACTCGTCGACAGGGCACTGAAGCTTTCTTT. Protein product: CTSTRRQGTEAFF.

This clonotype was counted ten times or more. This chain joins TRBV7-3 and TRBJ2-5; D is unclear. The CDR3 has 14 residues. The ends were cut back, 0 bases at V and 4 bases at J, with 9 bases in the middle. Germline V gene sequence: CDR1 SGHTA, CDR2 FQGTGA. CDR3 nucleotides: TGTGCCAGCAGCTTAACAGGGTCGGGAGAGACCCAGTACTTC. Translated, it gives CASSLTGSGETQYF.

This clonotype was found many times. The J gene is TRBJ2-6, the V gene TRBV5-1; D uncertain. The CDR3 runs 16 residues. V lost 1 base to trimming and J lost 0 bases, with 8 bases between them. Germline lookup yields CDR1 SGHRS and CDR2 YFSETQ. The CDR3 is CASSLLTSSGANVLTF. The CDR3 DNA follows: TGCGCCAGCAGCTTGCTTACGAGCTCTGGGGCCAACGTCCTGACTTTC.

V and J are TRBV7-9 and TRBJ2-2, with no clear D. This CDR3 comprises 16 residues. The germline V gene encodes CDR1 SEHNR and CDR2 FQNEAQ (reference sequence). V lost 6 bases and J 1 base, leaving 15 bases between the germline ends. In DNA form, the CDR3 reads TGTGCCAGCAGTGGGTTTCTCGATATGAACACCGGGGAGCTGTTTTTT. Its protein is CASSGFLDMNTGELFF.

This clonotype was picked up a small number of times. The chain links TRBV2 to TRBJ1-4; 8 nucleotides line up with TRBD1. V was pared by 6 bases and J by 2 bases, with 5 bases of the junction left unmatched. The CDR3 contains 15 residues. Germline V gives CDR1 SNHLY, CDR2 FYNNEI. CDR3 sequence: CASSRQGNTNEKLFF. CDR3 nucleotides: TGTGCCAGCAGCCGACAGGGGAACACTAATGAAAAACTGTTTTTT. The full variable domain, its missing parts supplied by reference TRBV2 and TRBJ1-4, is EPEVTQTPSHQVTQMGQEVILRCVPISNHLYFYWYRQILGQKVEFLVSFYNNEISEKSEIFDDQFSVERPDGSNFTLKIRSTKLEDSAMYFCASSRQGNTNEKLFFGSGTQLSVL.

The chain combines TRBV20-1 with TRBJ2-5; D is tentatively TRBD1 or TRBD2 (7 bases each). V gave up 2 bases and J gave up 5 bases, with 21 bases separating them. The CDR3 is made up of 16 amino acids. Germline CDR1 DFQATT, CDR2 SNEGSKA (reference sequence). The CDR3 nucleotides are TGCAGTGCTAGATCCGCGCGCAGGGGGGGCCGGGAGACCCAGTACTTC. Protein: CSARSARRGGRETQYF.

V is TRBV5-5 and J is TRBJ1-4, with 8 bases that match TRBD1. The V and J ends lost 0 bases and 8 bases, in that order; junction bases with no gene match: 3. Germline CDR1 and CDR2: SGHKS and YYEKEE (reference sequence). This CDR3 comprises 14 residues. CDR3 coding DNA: TGTGCCAGCAGCTTGGGGACAGGGCAAGAAAAACTGTTTTTT. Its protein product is CASSLGTGQEKLFF.

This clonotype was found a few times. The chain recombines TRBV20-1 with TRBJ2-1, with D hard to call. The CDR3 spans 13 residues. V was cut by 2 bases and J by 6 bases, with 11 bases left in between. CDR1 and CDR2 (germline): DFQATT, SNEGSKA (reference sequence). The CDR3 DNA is TGCAGTGCTAGATTTTTTTACTCCAATGAGCAGTTCTTC. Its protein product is CSARFFYSNEQFF.